This T cell receptor beta chain is from a study of blood T cell repertoires in COVID-19. In the study overall: Samples of COVID-19 (acute and convalescent) were obtained from the United States, Italy and Spain. PBMCs, B-cell-depleted T cells, or T cells provided the cDNA or gDNA that made up the material.

Unmatched junction bases numbered 8, after V lost 4 bases and J lost 6 bases. Germline V lookup: CDR1 ENHRY, CDR2 SYGVKD. The CDR3 has 15 amino acids. Participants' own reports of clinical history determined their cohort assignment. Recovery among Cohort 3 donors was established by two negative PCRs, clearance, or symptom resolution. TCRdb keeps only in-frame clones here, not all; method: immunoSEQ multiplex PCR. The sample lists 490,000 or so clones; around nine tenths were seen once. This rearrangement joins TRBV10-3 to TRBJ2-3; 9 nucleotides line up with TRBD2. Sequencing input: PBMCs or T cells enriched from blood (not recorded which). The TCR was taken from an older woman who had recovered from COVID-19. The CDR3 region is CAISVGPAGGDTQYF. The CDR3 region has the DNA TGTGCCATCAGTGTCGGTCCAGCGGGGGGTGATACGCAGTATTTT.